What follows are 28 T cell receptor beta chains derived from one specimen sequenced in a study of early T cells in non-severe SARS-CoV-2 infection. TCRdb re-called the 5' RACE reads through MiXCR, storing one row per CDR3 protein. The repertoire holds more than 95,000 distinct CDR3 sequences, with approximately 17% as singletons. Source material: whole blood. All receptors come from an adult who was a healthcare worker with PCR-confirmed SARS-CoV-2 infection or an uninfected control (not recorded which).

This clonotype was picked up one time. The chain employs TRBV6-5 and TRBJ1-4, with D perhaps TRBD1 (6 bases). Germline CDR1 reads MNHEY; CDR2 reads SVGAGI. V lost 5 bases and J 0 bases, leaving 13 bases between the germline ends. This CDR3 is built from 16 residues. The CDR3 region is CASSPNRAATNEKLFF. The CDR3 DNA follows: TGTGCCAGCAGTCCTAACAGGGCCGCAACTAATGAAAAACTGTTTTTT.

This clonotype was detected once. This chain connects TRBV5-1 to TRBJ2-5; D is unclear. The V gene lost 1 base and the J gene lost 1 base, with 5 bases spanning the gap. Germline V gene sequence: CDR1 SGHRS, CDR2 YFSETQ. The CDR3 length is 13 residues. The CDR3 loop is CASSLSSQETQYF. The CDR3 DNA follows: TGCGCCAGCAGCTTGAGCAGCCAAGAGACCCAGTACTTC.

This clonotype was counted at least ten times. The chain is built from TRBV29-1 and TRBJ2-1; 7 bases are a match to TRBD1. This CDR3 is built from 13 residues. J gave up 6 bases and V 7 bases, and 9 bases lay outside the gene matches. Per germline, CDR1 SQVTM and CDR2 ANQGSEA. CDR3 protein: CSASGTASNEQFF. The CDR3 DNA sequence: TGCAGCGCTTCGGGGACAGCCTCCAATGAGCAGTTCTTC.

The rearrangement links TRBV6-2 or TRBV6-3 to TRBJ2-1; D is uncertain. Trimming shortened V by 0 bases and J by 2 bases, and 14 bases separated the two germline ends. The V gene's germline CDR1 is MNHEY and CDR2 SVGEGT. The CDR3 loop spans 17 amino acids. The CDR3, as DNA: TGTGCCAGCAGTTACTCGGGCGCGAGAGTCCCCTACAATGAGCAGTTCTTC. Amino acid sequence: CASSYSGARVPYNEQFF.

The genes are TRBV5-1 and TRBJ1-1; tentative D call: TRBD1 (6 bases). This CDR3 is built from 15 residues. V lost 5 bases to trimming and J lost 5 bases, with 19 bases between them. Per the germline V gene, CDR1 is SGHRS and CDR2 is YFSETQ. The CDR3 region has the DNA TGCGCCAGCAGTTCTTGGGGCCCCCAGGGGACTGAAGCTTTCTTT. Translation gives CASSSWGPQGTEAFF.

In its sample, this clonotype was seen a few times. This rearrangement joins TRBV24-1 to TRBJ2-7; D is perhaps TRBD1 (6 bases). The germline V gene encodes CDR1 KGHDR and CDR2 SFDVKD. CDR3 length: 16 amino acids. V gave up 5 bases and J gave up 6 bases, with 22 bases separating them. CDR3 DNA: TGTGCCACCAGTGGCCCTCCCCGGTACAGGGTGTCCGAGCAGTACTTC. It translates to CATSGPPRYRVSEQYF.

This clonotype has just a few counts. The chain couples TRBV7-2 to TRBJ2-3, with 7 nucleotides matching TRBD1. The CDR3 spans 14 residues. The germline V gene has CDR1 SGHTA and CDR2 FQGNSA. V was clipped by 6 bases and J by 4 bases; unmatched bases: 7. The CDR3 reads CASRDNRGPDTQYF. In nucleotides, the CDR3 is TGTGCCAGCAGAGATAACAGGGGCCCAGATACGCAGTATTTT.

This clonotype was recorded at least ten times. The V gene is TRBV18, the J gene TRBJ1-1, with a weak D call TRBD1 (5 bases). Trimming removed 5 bases at V and 1 base at J, with 5 bases between. The CDR3 length is 12 residues. Germline lookup yields CDR1 KGHSH and CDR2 LQKENI. The DNA of the CDR3 is TGTGCCAGCTCAAGGGGGAACACTGAAGCTTTCTTT. Amino acids: CASSRGNTEAFF.

The V and J genes are TRBV11-2 and TRBJ2-3; TRBD2 agrees at 10 bases. Germline V gene sequence: CDR1 SGHAT, CDR2 FQNNGV. Unmatched junction bases numbered 5, after V lost 3 bases and J lost 2 bases. This CDR3 spans 16 amino acids. CDR3 bases: TGTGCCAGCAGCTTGCAGCGGGGGGGCCCCACAGATACGCAGTATTTT. As protein: CASSLQRGGPTDTQYF.

The chain uses TRBV20-1 and TRBJ2-3; 14 bases agree with TRBD2. Germline V gives CDR1 DFQATT, CDR2 SNEGSKA (reference sequence). This CDR3 region has 16 residues. Germline trimming cut 6 bases from V and 3 bases from J; bases unmatched to any gene: 8. In nucleotides, the CDR3 is TGCAGTGCACCTAGACTAGCGGGGGGGCTGACAGATACGCAGTATTTT. The encoded protein is CSAPRLAGGLTDTQYF.

J is TRBJ2-7 and V is TRBV3-1; 13 bases are a match to TRBD2. There are 15 residues in the CDR3. CDR1 is LGHDT, CDR2 YNNKEL, per germline (reference sequence). V lost 2 bases, J lost 7 bases, and 5 bases stayed unmatched. Here the CDR3 reads CASSQPGLAGIEQYF. CDR3 bases: TGTGCCAGCAGCCAACCGGGACTAGCGGGAATTGAGCAGTACTTC.

The table lists this clonotype with a few counts. The V call is TRBV29-1, the J call TRBJ2-1; D possibly corresponds to TRBD2 (6 bases). CDR3 length equals 13 residues. The V and J ends lost 4 bases and 8 bases respectively, with 15 bases between them. Germline CDR1 is SQVTM and CDR2 is ANQGSEA. The CDR3: CSVASAGWDEQFF. CDR3 DNA sequence: TGCAGCGTTGCTAGCGCGGGTTGGGATGAGCAGTTCTTC.

This clonotype was counted between two and nine times. The rearrangement links TRBV20-1 to TRBJ1-2; unclear D gene. Trimming pared 5 bases from V and 6 bases from J, leaving 19 bases between. CDR1 and CDR2 from the germline V gene are DFQATT and SNEGSKA (reference sequence). The CDR3 spans 14 residues. CDR3 nucleotide sequence: TGCAGTGCTCGACCTCCGGGCCCTCTCGATGGCTACACCTTC. As protein: CSARPPGPLDGYTF.

This clonotype was observed a few times. J is TRBJ2-5 and V is TRBV12-3 or TRBV12-4; D remains unclear. Trimming cost V 5 bases and J 5 bases, with 9 bases left between them. The CDR3 covers 12 residues. CDR3 loop: CASSRAPETQYF. The CDR3 nucleotides are TGTGCCAGCAGTCGGGCCCCCGAGACCCAGTACTTC.

This sequence joins TRBV4-3 and TRBJ2-7, with 7 bases aligning to TRBD2. This CDR3 comprises 15 residues. Per germline, CDR1 LGHNA and CDR2 YSLEER. V shed 0 bases and J 2 bases; nucleotides not matched to a gene: 4. The CDR3 is CASSQDGAGAYEQYF. The CDR3 DNA follows: TGCGCCAGCAGCCAAGACGGGGCGGGGGCCTACGAGCAGTACTTC.

This clonotype was counted between two and nine times. The chain is built from TRBV2 and TRBJ1-3; D is unclear. The CDR3 is made up of 14 amino acids. Looked up from germline, CDR1 is SNHLY and CDR2 is FYNNEI. V was shortened by 2 bases and J by 7 bases, with 12 bases between the two germline ends. This CDR3 reads CASSESTHPNTIYF. The CDR3 coding sequence is TGTGCCAGCAGTGAATCTACACACCCGAACACCATATATTTT.

The chain links TRBV4-3 to TRBJ1-2, with 8 bases lining up with TRBD1. Trimming at V came to 1 base and at J to 4 bases, leaving 11 bases not matched to a gene. In germline, CDR1 is LGHNA, CDR2 YSLEER. This CDR3 has 17 residues. The CDR3 DNA reads TGCGCCAGCAGCCAAGTTGGAGCTCAGGGGGCGAGCTATGGCTACACCTTC. Translation gives CASSQVGAQGASYGYTF.

The chain joins TRBV2 to TRBJ2-1, with TRBD2 matching 8 bases. Germline V gives CDR1 SNHLY, CDR2 FYNNEI. The CDR3 is made up of 16 amino acids. V lost 5 bases, J lost 0 bases, and 6 bases stayed unmatched. CDR3 bases: TGTGCCAGCAGTCGAGTAGCGGGGAGCTCCTACAATGAGCAGTTCTTC. Its translation is CASSRVAGSSYNEQFF. Full variable domain (rest looked up from reference TRBV2 and TRBJ2-1): EPEVTQTPSHQVTQMGQEVILRCVPISNHLYFYWYRQILGQKVEFLVSFYNNEISEKSEIFDDQFSVERPDGSNFTLKIRSTKLEDSAMYFCASSRVAGSSYNEQFFGPGTRLTVL.

The chain recombines TRBV6-5 with TRBJ2-7, with 10 bases aligning to TRBD2. V was clipped by 7 bases and J by 3 bases; unmatched bases: 3. Germline assignment: CDR1 MNHEY and CDR2 SVGAGI. The CDR3 totals 13 residues. The chain's CDR3 is CASTTSGIYEQYF. In DNA form, the CDR3 reads TGTGCCAGCACAACTAGCGGGATCTACGAGCAGTACTTC.

The chain uses TRBV6-6 and TRBJ2-5, with D possibly being TRBD1 (6 bases). The length of the CDR3 is 13 residues. Per germline, CDR1 MNHNY and CDR2 SVGAGI (reference sequence). With 6 bases removed from V and 3 bases from J, the gap between germline ends came to 11 bases. CDR3 DNA sequence: TGTGCCAGCAGCCGAGGGGGTGAAGAGACCCAGTACTTC. It translates to CASSRGGEETQYF.

The chain uses TRBV7-2 and TRBJ2-5, with 7 positions matching TRBD2. Trimming took 6 bases from V and 5 from J; bases not matched to a gene: 6. This CDR3 region has 13 residues. Germline V gives CDR1 SGHTA, CDR2 FQGNSA. CDR3: CASRLLAKETQYF. CDR3 DNA sequence: TGTGCCAGCAGGTTACTAGCGAAGGAGACCCAGTACTTC.

The chain joins TRBV7-2 to TRBJ2-5; no clear D gene. Per germline, CDR1 SGHTA and CDR2 FQGNSA. V lost 3 bases to trimming and J lost 6 bases, with 11 bases between them. The CDR3 extends over 13 amino acids. The CDR3 protein is CASSFGPEKTQYF. Written as DNA, the CDR3 is TGTGCCAGCAGCTTTGGCCCGGAAAAGACCCAGTACTTC.

In this sample, this clonotype turned up many times. The rearrangement links TRBV5-6 to TRBJ1-1; 8 nucleotides align to TRBD1. The germline gives CDR1 SGHDT, CDR2 YYEEEE. This CDR3 spans 14 amino acids. V was clipped by 5 bases and J by 1 base; unmatched bases: 4. CDR3 coding DNA: TGTGCCAGCAGTTGGGGACAGGCGAACACTGAAGCTTTCTTT. Its translation is CASSWGQANTEAFF.

The chain recombines TRBV6-2 or TRBV6-3 with TRBJ2-1; perhaps TRBD2 as D (6 bases). The CDR3 runs 16 residues. CDR1 and CDR2 (germline): MNHEY, SVGEGT. The V end was cut by 0 bases, the J end by 9 bases, with 18 bases between. CDR3 residues: CASSYSWDSVTSEQFF. In DNA, the CDR3 is TGTGCCAGCAGTTACTCGTGGGACTCGGTAACATCTGAGCAGTTCTTC.

V and J are TRBV30 and TRBJ2-4; D ambiguous. The CDR3 extends over 15 amino acids. CDR1 and CDR2 from the germline V gene are GTSNPN and SVGIG (reference sequence). V dropped 0 bases and J dropped 0 bases, with 9 bases sitting between them. CDR3 in amino acids: CAWSVNWEAKNIQYF. CDR3 coding DNA: TGTGCCTGGAGTGTTAATTGGGAAGCCAAAAACATTCAGTACTTC.

This clonotype has more than one count but fewer than ten. The chain uses TRBV6-5 and TRBJ1-6, with a weak D call TRBD1 (5 bases). This CDR3 region has 15 residues. Trimming removed 6 bases at V and 8 bases at J, with 17 bases between. CDR1 MNHEY and CDR2 SVGAGI come from the germline V gene. The CDR3 DNA sequence: TGTGCCAGCAGACAAGGGACGGATAAGGATTCACCCCTCCACTTT. It encodes CASRQGTDKDSPLHF.

V and J are TRBV12-3 or TRBV12-4 and TRBJ2-4; 7 positions match TRBD1. V shed 6 bases, J shed 1 base, and the junction held 6 bases outside the gene matches. This CDR3 is 15 amino acids long. This CDR3 reads CASSHRQGAKNIQYF. CDR3 DNA sequence: TGTGCCAGCAGCCACCGACAGGGTGCCAAAAACATTCAGTACTTC.

The table lists this clonotype with a few counts. The V and J genes are TRBV7-2 and TRBJ2-7, with 12 bases that match TRBD2. CDR3 length: 17 amino acids. Germline V gives CDR1 SGHTA, CDR2 FQGNSA. V lost 1 base, J lost 3 bases, and 7 bases stayed unmatched. CDR3 region: CASSLVVLAGGYYEQYF. The CDR3, as DNA: TGTGCCAGCAGCTTAGTCGTACTAGCGGGAGGATACTACGAGCAGTACTTC.